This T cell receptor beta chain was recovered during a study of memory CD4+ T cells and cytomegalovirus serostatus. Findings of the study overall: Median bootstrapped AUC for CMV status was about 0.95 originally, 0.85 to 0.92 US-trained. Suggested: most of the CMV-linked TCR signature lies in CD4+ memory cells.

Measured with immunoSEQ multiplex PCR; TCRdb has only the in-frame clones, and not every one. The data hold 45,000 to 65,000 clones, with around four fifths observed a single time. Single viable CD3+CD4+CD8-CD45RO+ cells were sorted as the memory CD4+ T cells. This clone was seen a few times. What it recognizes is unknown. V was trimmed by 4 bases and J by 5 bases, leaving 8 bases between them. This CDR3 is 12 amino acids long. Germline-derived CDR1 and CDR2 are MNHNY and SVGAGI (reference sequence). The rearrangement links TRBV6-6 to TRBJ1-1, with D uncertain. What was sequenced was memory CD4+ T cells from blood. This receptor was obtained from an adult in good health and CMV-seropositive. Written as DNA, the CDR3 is TGTGCCAGCAGTTCTAGGAGGACTGAAGCTTTCTTT. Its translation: CASSSRRTEAFF.